The subject of this entry is one T cell receptor (beta chain). What it binds is not known. This sample was included in a study of shared clonotypes between healthy human individuals. Study-level results: Investigators collected only blood, and repertoires in tissues likely differ. Memory subsets had estimated richness that was generally smaller than that of naive subsets. Donors were few, which limited the genetic and exposure-history diversity represented.

TCRdb's table, derived via immunoSEQ multiplex PCR, lists solely in-frame clones and lacks some. The sample includes more than 2 million clones, 85% to 95% of them seen just once. The donor population consisted of healthy HIV-negative adults with no recent acute infections or vaccinations. Germline assignment: CDR1 MNHEY and CDR2 SMNVEV (reference sequence). V was pared by 6 bases and J by 4 bases, with 10 bases between. The length of the CDR3 is 13 residues. The TCR comes from a man aged 18 to 29 in good health. The chain couples TRBV27 to TRBJ2-1; D is undetermined. The material sequenced was naive CD4+ T cells sorted from blood. Documented subset: CD45RA+ positively selected. CDR3 DNA: TGTGCCAGCAGGCCCACAATTTACAATGAGCAGTTCTTC. Residues: CASRPTIYNEQFF.